These T cell receptor beta chains were read from a single sample in a study of CD8+CD57+ T cells in acquired aplastic anemia. TCRdb used MiXCR to reprocess the reads, holding one entry per CDR3 protein. The sample records approximately 220,000 distinct CDR3 sequences, 40% to 60% being singletons. The sequenced sample consisted of sorted CD4+, CD8+, or CD8+CD57+ T cells (not recorded which) from PBMCs. The source is a human donor with aplastic anemia. CDR3s leave out the opening cysteine and the closing phenylalanine or tryptophan.

len,j_gene,v_gene,CDR3aa
13,TRBJ2-1,TRBV9,ASSVGFLGGDEQF
11,TRBJ2-7,TRBV19,ASSKGQTYEQY
14,TRBJ2-2,TRBV9,ASSERTGANTGELF
10,TRBJ2-2,TRBV10-3,ASAGGIGELF
13,TRBJ1-6,TRBV28,ASTLGTPANSPLH
15,TRBJ2-1,TRBV25-1,ASSFGDRIRGSNEQF
13,TRBJ2-1,TRBV7-2,ASSLGQGPYNEQF
15,TRBJ2-3,TRBV7-9,ASSLVTSGGSTDTQY
14,TRBJ1-5,TRBV20-1,SAIRGAVDSNQPQH
12,TRBJ2-7,TRBV7-9,ASSSGPRGHEQY
12,TRBJ2-7,TRBV24-1,ATSGRTGIYEQY
13,TRBJ2-5,TRBV5-4,ASSKAAGRSETQY
11,TRBJ2-3,TRBV20-1,SARRTSGDTQY
11,TRBJ1-6,TRBV6-5,ASSTGTGSPLH
11,.,TRBV5-1,ASSQRTGDEQY
11,TRBJ2-7,TRBV29-1,SVGPDRYYEQY
12,TRBJ1-2,TRBV12-3/TRBV12-4,ASSQTGQEDGYT
10,TRBJ1-2,TRBV7-9,ASSTDLRGYT
11,TRBJ1-6,TRBV12-3/TRBV12-4,ASSRDLNSPLH
14,TRBJ2-5,TRBV2,ASSFGGRGWQETQY
14,TRBJ2-1,TRBV20-1,SARAPLAGLSNEQF
11,TRBJ2-7,TRBV12-3/TRBV12-4,ASSFRRDYEQY
13,TRBJ2-3,TRBV7-3,ASSSTTGSTDTQY
13,TRBJ2-3,TRBV12-3/TRBV12-4,ASRPPARVTDTQY
9,TRBJ1-2,TRBV10-2,ASRGMGGYT
13,TRBJ2-1,TRBV10-3,AISDSSGRGDEQF
12,TRBJ1-1,TRBV19,ASSIPRKYTEAF
10,TRBJ1-5,TRBV10-3,AISDRNQPQH
10,TRBJ1-1,TRBV7-3,ASSGDREGGA
13,TRBJ2-7,TRBV5-4,ASRNGQTSSYEQY
12,TRBJ1-5,TRBV29-1,SVRDSNSNQPQH
11,TRBJ2-7,TRBV10-2,ASSSGPSYEQY
12,TRBJ1-2,TRBV2,ASSEATGTGIVT
11,TRBJ2-1,TRBV7-8,ASSSPISYEQF
14,TRBJ2-1,TRBV19,ASSIVAGDPYNEQF
10,TRBJ2-7,TRBV20-1,SASSPMYEQY
12,TRBJ2-5,TRBV7-6,ASNPAGSLKTQY
11,TRBJ1-1,TRBV20-1,SARYPQNTEAF
12,TRBJ2-7,TRBV29-1,SARTGGAGYEQY
13,TRBJ2-1,TRBV6-5,ASKEVKLGNNEQF